This T cell receptor beta chain was profiled in a study of blood T cell repertoires in COVID-19. On the study more broadly: Sites in the United States, Italy and Spain provided acute and convalescent COVID-19 samples. PBMCs, B-cell-depleted T cells, or T cells provided the cDNA or gDNA that made up the material.

Libraries were prepared by immunoSEQ multiplex PCR; TCRdb keeps only in-frame clonotypes and omits some of them. Here the sample spans 90,000 to 95,000 clones, 80% to 90% being singletons. Trimming stripped 6 bases from V and 6 bases from J, with 20 bases between. CDR3 length: 15 amino acids. Germline CDR1 reads SGHTA; CDR2 reads FQGTGA. Specimen: peripheral blood. The receptor was derived from a woman in her 70s with acute or convalescent COVID-19. The rearrangement joins TRBV7-3 to TRBJ1-2; a weak D match, TRBD1 (5 bases). CDR3 sequence reads: CASRSPSPGLDGYTF. The CDR3 DNA follows: TGTGCCAGCAGGTCCCCCTCCCCAGGGTTGGATGGCTACACCTTC.